This T cell receptor beta chain was observed in a study of T cell clonotyping in hematopoietic cell transplantation. Germline V gives CDR1 MNHNS, CDR2 SASEGT. V trimming: 6 bases; J trimming: 5 bases; junction bases outside the gene matches: 3. The CDR3 runs 14 residues. About this clone: Its target is unknown.

Study-level points and caveats: At the given depth, recipient repertoires were over 97% de novo clonotypes.

Profiling relied on immunoSEQ multiplex PCR, and the TCRdb table lists in-frame clones only, not all of them. Among 55,000 to 70,000 clones listed, approximately 94% were seen once. The chain recombines TRBV6-1 with TRBJ1-4; 10 positions match TRBD1. The origin of this receptor is a man aged 50-60 years in good health. Some clones in this sample may be carry-over from other donors' samples. The sequencing input was peripheral blood mononuclear cells. The DNA of the CDR3 is TGTGCCAGCAGCACGGGACAGGGGAATGAAAAACTGTTTTTT. It codes for CASSTGQGNEKLFF.